This TCR beta chain emerged from a study of Tregs in tolerant kidney transplant recipients. Notes on the study in general: For some patients, primers changed over time, blocking nucleotide-level comparison. No direct test of biological reproducibility was done here. In tolerant patients, donor-specific Tregs outgrew total Tregs, suggesting antigen-driven expansion.

With respect to this clone: Its antigen is unidentified. The CDR3 end falls 3 residues outside the read, so it is completed with the germline J gene.

Trimming removed 3 bases from V and 4 bases from J; junction bases left unmatched: 3. Per germline, CDR1 SNHLY and CDR2 FYNNEI. The CDR3 extends over 14 amino acids. Mixed chimerism was transient after nonmyeloablative marrow transplants from related graft donors. Unstimulated Tregs (CD4+CD25+CD127-) and CD4+CD25- non-Tregs were sorted from PBMCs. Produced via immunoSEQ multiplex PCR; TCRdb's table is partial and in-frame only. This sample's table has nearly 15,000 clones. The specimen comprised CD4+ T cells from blood (PBMCs), sampled 12 months after the transplant. The receptor comes from a human patient who received a combined kidney and bone marrow transplant. A share of the T cells may be of graft donor origin. J is TRBJ1-5 and V is TRBV2; 7 positions agree with TRBD1. The CDR3 sequence: CASSEDRPNQPQHF. CDR3 DNA, as far as it was read: TGTGCCAGCAGTGAGGACAGGCCAAATCAGCCC.